These 17 T cell receptor beta chains were sequenced from one sample in a study of blood T cells in healthy people across ages. A second roughly 6 to 11 cycle PCR used barcoded and J-beta primers. MiXCR was run by TCRdb on the 5' RACE reads, yielding one entry per CDR3 protein. The sample yields hundreds of thousands of distinct CDR3 sequences, about 42% seen once. Material for sequencing was blood. These receptors came from a man aged 55-75 years in good health.

The CDR3 loop is CASSLLAGAPNEQFF. DNA of the CDR3: TGCGCCAGCAGCTTGCTAGCGGGGGCCCCAAATGAGCAGTTCTTC. This chain joins TRBV5-1 and TRBJ2-1; 10 positions agree with TRBD2. The CDR3 runs to 15 residues. Germline V lookup: CDR1 SGHRS, CDR2 YFSETQ. The junction had 5 bases not matched to a gene; V was cut back by 1 base and J by 7 bases.

Comment on this clonotype: One end of the junction is discordant with germline, which a read error may explain. The chain joins TRBV3-1 to TRBJ2-3; TRBD2 agrees at 9 bases. In germline, CDR1 is LGHDT, CDR2 YNNKEL (reference sequence). The length of the CDR3 is 14 residues. CDR3 DNA: TGTGCCAGCAGCCGTAGCGGGGGAACAGATACGCTGTATTTT. This translates into CASSRSGGTDTLYF.

This clonotype was seen at least ten times. This rearrangement joins TRBV11-2 to TRBJ2-7; no clear D gene. The CDR3 totals 12 residues. Trimming stripped 3 bases from V and 3 bases from J, with 6 bases between. The germline gives CDR1 SGHAT, CDR2 FQNNGV. The CDR3 coding sequence is TGTGCCAGCAGCTTGCTTAGCTACGAGCAGTACTTC. It encodes CASSLLSYEQYF.

V usage is TRBV2 and J usage is TRBJ1-5; tentative D call: TRBD1 (6 bases). V dropped 4 bases and J dropped 5 bases, with 15 bases sitting between them. CDR3 length: 15 residues. The germline CDR1 and CDR2 sequences are SNHLY and FYNNEI. The CDR3 coding sequence is TGTGCCAGCAGTGGGGTCGGGACAAGAGATCAGCCCCAGCATTTT. It yields the protein CASSGVGTRDQPQHF.

The rearrangement links TRBV15 to TRBJ2-7; TRBD2 agrees at 11 bases. The germline gives CDR1 LNHNV, CDR2 YYDKDF (reference sequence). V was clipped by 1 base and J by 2 bases; unmatched bases: 4. CDR3 size: 16 residues. The DNA for the CDR3 is TGTGCCACCAGCAGAGCGGGGACTAGCGGAACCTACGAGCAGTACTTC. Amino acids: CATSRAGTSGTYEQYF. Combining the CDR3 with reference TRBV15 and TRBJ2-7 gives the whole variable domain DAMVIQNPRYQVTQFGKPVTLSCSQTLNHNVMYWYQQKSSQAPKLLFHYYDKDFNNEADTPDNFQSRRPNTSFCFLDIRSPGLGDTAMYLCATSRAGTSGTYEQYFGPGTRLTVT.

This clonotype was seen only a few times. The chain joins TRBV15 to TRBJ2-4; D is perhaps TRBD2 (7 bases). CDR1 is LNHNV, CDR2 YYDKDF, per germline (reference sequence). This CDR3 is built from 15 residues. The germline V and J ends were trimmed by 1 base and 8 bases, with 15 bases remaining between them. CDR3 sequence: CATSRVGRGPYIQYF. CDR3 DNA: TGTGCCACCAGCAGAGTGGGGCGGGGGCCATACATTCAGTACTTC.

The rearrangement uses TRBV6-2 or TRBV6-3 and TRBJ2-3; 13 positions agree with TRBD2. The CDR3 has 15 residues. CDR1 and CDR2 from the germline V gene are MNHEY and SVGEGT. Germline trimming cut 6 bases from V and 4 bases from J; bases unmatched to any gene: 4. The CDR3 is CASSRTSGGPDTQYF. The CDR3 coding sequence is TGTGCCAGCAGCCGGACTAGCGGGGGTCCAGATACGCAGTATTTT.

The chain employs TRBV29-1 and TRBJ1-1, with D uncertain. CDR1 and CDR2 from the germline V gene are SQVTM and ANQGSEA. Trimming pared 3 bases from V and 1 base from J, leaving 12 bases between. There are 14 residues in the CDR3. The CDR3 spells CSVDIDRRNTEAFF. The CDR3, as DNA: TGCAGCGTTGACATCGACCGACGGAACACTGAAGCTTTCTTT.

As for this clonotype: An end of the junction does not agree with germline; a read error may underlie this. V is TRBV5-8 and J is TRBJ1-5; 10 positions match TRBD1. The CDR3 consists of 14 residues. CDR1 and CDR2 (germline): SGHTS, YDEGEE. The CDR3 sequence is CVSSYGTGVQPQHF. CDR3 DNA: TGTGTCAGCAGCTACGGGACAGGGGTTCAGCCCCAGCATTTT.

The chain couples TRBV18 to TRBJ1-5; 7 nucleotides agree with TRBD1. Germline V lookup: CDR1 KGHSH, CDR2 LQKENI. This CDR3 has 14 residues. J was trimmed by 7 bases and V by 2 bases; bases with no gene match: 5. This CDR3 reads CASSPRQGEQPQHF. In nucleotides, the CDR3 is TGTGCCAGCTCACCAAGACAGGGTGAACAGCCCCAGCATTTT. The entire variable domain, with the rest obtained from reference TRBV18 and TRBJ1-5, is as follows: NAGVMQNPRHLVRRRGQEARLRCSPMKGHSHVYWYRQLPEEGLKFMVYLQKENIIDESGMPKERFSAEFPKEGPSILRIQQVVRGDSAAYFCASSPRQGEQPQHFGDGTRLSIL.

The J gene is TRBJ2-6, the V gene TRBV29-1; the D is unclear. Looked up from germline, CDR1 is SQVTM and CDR2 is ANQGSEA. The CDR3 covers 12 residues. V was pared by 4 bases and J by 3 bases, with 4 bases between. CDR3 protein: CSVGFGANVLTF. CDR3 nucleotide sequence: TGCAGCGTTGGATTTGGGGCCAACGTCCTGACTTTC.

The CDR3 region is CSASTGASETQYF. CDR3 DNA sequence: TGCAGTGCTAGCACGGGGGCGTCGGAGACCCAGTACTTC. The chain links TRBV20-1 to TRBJ2-7, with D perhaps TRBD1 or TRBD2 (6 bases each). The DNA matches TRBJ2-5 better at its end, which makes the J call doubtful. Germline CDR1 DFQATT, CDR2 SNEGSKA (reference sequence). CDR3 size: 13 residues.

This rearrangement joins TRBV20-1 to TRBJ1-1; 8 bases are shared with TRBD1. The CDR3 runs to 13 residues. After removal of 6 bases from V and 6 bases from J, the junction contained 9 bases not matched to a gene. Germline V lookup: CDR1 DFQATT, CDR2 SNEGSKA (reference sequence). CDR3 in amino acids: CSAKLTGGAEAFF. The CDR3 DNA reads as TGCAGTGCAAAGCTTACAGGGGGAGCTGAAGCTTTCTTT.

This clonotype was detected only once. The gene calls are TRBV6-1 and TRBJ2-3; tentatively, D is TRBD1 (5 bases). The CDR3 length is 15 residues. Germline lookup yields CDR1 MNHNS and CDR2 SASEGT. V lost 2 bases and J lost 6, with 15 bases in between. The CDR3: CASSERQGLRDTQYF. The CDR3, as DNA: TGTGCCAGCAGTGAAAGGCAGGGCCTAAGGGATACGCAGTATTTT.

The chain joins TRBV6-2 or TRBV6-3 to TRBJ2-4, with D perhaps given as TRBD1 or TRBD2 (5 bases each). The CDR3 contains 17 residues. From germline, CDR1 is MNHEY and CDR2 SVGEGT. V gave up 2 bases and J gave up 0 bases, with 14 bases separating them. CDR3 in DNA: TGTGCCAGCAGTTACCCCGGGACCGCTACAGCCAAAAACATTCAGTACTTC. It is translated as CASSYPGTATAKNIQYF.

The CDR3, as DNA: TGTGCCAGCAGTGCGAGGCGGGAGGTTTCTGAAGCTTTCTTT. The encoded protein is CASSARREVSEAFF. V and J are TRBV6-2 or TRBV6-3 and TRBJ1-1; unclear D gene. This CDR3 has 14 amino acids. Trimming shortened V by 5 bases and J by 6 bases, and 16 bases separated the two germline ends. CDR1 and CDR2 (germline): MNHEY, SVGEGT.

V is TRBV7-6 and J is TRBJ1-1, with 7 bases identical to TRBD1. V lost 5 bases to trimming and J lost 1 base; unmatched junction nucleotides: 13. From germline, CDR1 is SGHVS and CDR2 FNYEAQ. The CDR3 runs to 17 residues. CDR3 amino acids: CASSRPPWDSPNTEAFF. The DNA of the CDR3 is TGTGCCAGCAGCCGCCCCCCCTGGGACAGCCCGAACACTGAAGCTTTCTTT.